This T cell receptor (beta chain) emerged from a study of CD8+CD57+ T cells in acquired aplastic anemia. Profiling that covered TCR beta VDJ and CDR3 relied on genomic DNA as its template. Via MiXCR, TCRdb re-called the reads, giving one row per CDR3 protein. Of roughly 170,000 distinct CDR3 sequences in the sample, 60% to 70% were seen once. Per the germline V gene, CDR1 is SNHLY and CDR2 is FYNNEI. The CDR3 length is 18 residues. J gave up 0 bases and V 7 bases, and 15 bases lay outside the gene matches. Sample: sorted CD4+, CD8+, or CD8+CD57+ T cells (not recorded which) from PBMCs. The rearrangement uses TRBV2 and TRBJ1-5; the match to TRBD1 covers 7 bases. The sequence came from a human donor in good health. DNA of the CDR3: TGTGCCAGCACGACAGGGAAAAGCGGCTTAGTTAGCAATCAGCCCCAGCATTTT. This sequence encodes CASTTGKSGLVSNQPQHF. The full variable domain, with the rest looked up from reference TRBV2 and TRBJ1-5, is EPEVTQTPSHQVTQMGQEVILRCVPISNHLYFYWYRQILGQKVEFLVSFYNNEISEKSEIFDDQFSVERPDGSNFTLKIRSTKLEDSAMYFCASTTGKSGLVSNQPQHFGDGTRLSIL.